Here is one T cell receptor beta chain with its context. Its recognized antigen is unknown. A read error may produce the germline difference seen at one junction end. The time point label for this specimen denotes: approximately 2 years on ibrutinib. Around 2 micrograms of genomic DNA were extracted from cryopreserved PBMCs for TCR beta library preparation. Longitudinal blood samples from CLL patients receiving ibrutinib monotherapy were subjected to high-throughput TCR beta sequencing. Patients were enrolled in a phase 2 open-label single-center ibrutinib monotherapy trial. From cysteine to phenylalanine, the CDR3 is 13 amino acids long. Only the CDR3 DNA is retained, 39 bases long and in frame from the first base. The germline V gene gives CDR1 as SNHLY and CDR2 as FYNNEI. This sample was taken from a study of cytotoxic CD8 clonotypes in ibrutinib-treated CLL (TCRdb year 2021). Study-wide context: In this cohort, more than 14 patients were treatment-naive and approximately ten were relapsed/refractory, while 17 to 18 had unmutated IGHV. All remission and progressive disease samples were collected while patients were still receiving ibrutinib. Of the 80 to 95 participants in the trial, about 26 had longitudinal samples available. Cryopreserved peripheral blood mononuclear cells were collected before treatment, at response, and at either disease progression or sustained remission. Response samples were taken after a median of 12 months on treatment, ranging from about 6 to 36 months. On average, each sample had roughly 260,000 productive templates and more than 75,000 productive rearrangements. Partial responses were observed in about 25 patients and complete responses in 2; after a median follow-up of around 68 months, remission was maintained in around 14 patients and progression was observed in some twelve.

What the study reported, not specific to this receptor: Public clonotypes were rare and either shrank or stayed stable during treatment, and the rise in clonality at ibrutinib response reflected expansion of private clonotypes. At baseline, clonality was higher than in age-matched healthy donors and showed a strong correlation with circulating CD8+ T-cell counts. Sustained-remission and progressing patients did not have matched sampling times, and lymph node repertoires were not examined. At ibrutinib response clonality went up, during sustained remission it held steady, and at progression it dropped back toward baseline.

Each clonotype received, on average, 10x coverage in deep resolution sequencing performed on a MiSeq, where the target depth lay between 1 in 1 million and 1 in 200,000 T cells. The immunoSEQ hsTCRB Kit was used to generate TCR beta libraries. As for how the authors treated the data: Data were analyzed with ImmunoSEQ Data Assistant and ImmunoSEQ Analyzer, with V, D and J genes assigned per IMGT definitions. Clonality was computed as one minus normalized Shannon entropy of productive rearrangement frequencies, ranging from 0 to 1. Public clonotype analysis was restricted to overrepresented clonotypes comprising at least 0.05% of each patient's repertoire. Thirteen age-matched healthy donor repertoires from immuneACCESS were used as controls for clonality. This is the immuneACCESS table as TCRdb keeps it, with only in-frame sequences that have V and J called. A part of the clones is gone; compared with another copy, unresolved V genes explain less than half, and the rest is unexplained. The DNA was the basis for D and trimming; V, J and clone size are from that table. This sample is represented by about 140,000 clones; roughly 76% of them were singletons. 5.1% of the sample is held by the ten biggest clonotypes.

The sample in question was PBMCs, obtained after 24 months of ibrutinib treatment. The chain is made from TRBV2 and TRBJ2-1; TRBD2 aligns with 11 central bases. This receptor was obtained from a human donor with chronic lymphocytic leukemia. The nucleotide sequence is given as TGTGCCAGCAGTTCGGGGACTAGCGGCGTTCCGGTCTTC. Translated, it reads CASSSGTSGVPVF. The reference TRBV2 and TRBJ2-1 proteins fill in what lies around the CDR3, so the full variable domain reads EPEVTQTPSHQVTQMGQEVILRCVPISNHLYFYWYRQILGQKVEFLVSFYNNEISEKSEIFDDQFSVERPDGSNFTLKIRSTKLEDSAMYFCASSSGTSGVPVFGPGTRLTVL.